This T cell receptor (beta chain) was retrieved from a study of control samples from healthy donors and cancer patients. Profiling relied on immunoSEQ multiplex PCR, and the TCRdb table lists in-frame clones only, not all of them. The table shows about 140,000 clones, with roughly nine tenths occurring only once. The V segment lost 4 bases and the J segment 5 bases; nucleotides outside the gene matches: 2. CDR3 length: 14 amino acids. Germline V gives CDR1 SGHKS, CDR2 YYEKEE (reference sequence). The sequence was obtained from a man aged 18 to 35 in good health. The specimen sequenced was blood. This chain connects TRBV5-5 to TRBJ2-5; 13 nucleotides align to TRBD2. The CDR3, as DNA: TGTGCCAGCAGCCAGACTAGCGGGGGGGAGACCCAGTACTTC. Translation: CASSQTSGGETQYF.